This T cell receptor (beta chain) was profiled in a study of blood T cell repertoires in COVID-19. As for the study in general: Samples taken during acute and convalescent COVID-19 were collected in the United States, Italy and Spain. Nucleic acid was either cDNA or gDNA, and it came from T cells, B-cell-depleted T cells, or PBMCs.

As originally analysed: The assay estimated nucleated cells by amplifying reference gene primers. Only in-frame clones appear in the TCRdb table, and some are missing; sequencing was by immunoSEQ multiplex PCR. V and J calls and clone size come straight from that table; D and trimming were deduced from the DNA. The sample contains 85,000 to 100,000 clones, over 60% of which appear only once. Source material: peripheral blood. The clonotype originates from a man aged 45 to 65 who had recovered from COVID-19.

The DNA for the CDR3 is TGTGCCACCATCTATCGATCCCAAGAGACCCAGTACTTC. It yields the protein CATIYRSQETQYF. This chain connects TRBV6-5 to TRBJ2-5; D unclear. Germline V CDR1 and CDR2: MNHEY, SVGAGI. CDR3 size: 13 residues. The V gene lost 10 bases and the J gene lost 1 base, with 13 bases spanning the gap.